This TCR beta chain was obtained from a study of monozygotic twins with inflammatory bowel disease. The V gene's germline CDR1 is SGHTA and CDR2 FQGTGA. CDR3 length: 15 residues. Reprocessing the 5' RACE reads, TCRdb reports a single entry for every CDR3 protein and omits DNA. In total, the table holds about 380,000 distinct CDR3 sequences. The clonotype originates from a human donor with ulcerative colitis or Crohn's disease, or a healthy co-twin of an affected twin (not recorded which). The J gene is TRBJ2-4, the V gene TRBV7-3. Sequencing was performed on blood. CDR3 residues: CASSDFSLAKNIQYF.